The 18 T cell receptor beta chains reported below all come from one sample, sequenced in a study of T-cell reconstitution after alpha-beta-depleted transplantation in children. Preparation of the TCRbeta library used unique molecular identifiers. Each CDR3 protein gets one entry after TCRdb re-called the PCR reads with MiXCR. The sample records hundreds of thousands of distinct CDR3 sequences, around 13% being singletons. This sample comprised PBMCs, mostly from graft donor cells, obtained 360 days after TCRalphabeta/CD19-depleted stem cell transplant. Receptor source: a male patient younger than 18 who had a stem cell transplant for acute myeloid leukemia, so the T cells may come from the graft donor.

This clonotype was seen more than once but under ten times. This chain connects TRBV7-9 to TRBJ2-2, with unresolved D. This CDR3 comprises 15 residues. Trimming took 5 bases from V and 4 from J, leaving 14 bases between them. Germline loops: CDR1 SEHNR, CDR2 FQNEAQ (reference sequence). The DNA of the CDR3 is TGTGCCAGCAGCGGAGATGGGCCGGTCACCGGGGAGCTGTTTTTT. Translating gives CASSGDGPVTGELFF.

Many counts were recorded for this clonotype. CDR3 nucleotide sequence: TGTGCCACCAGTGATCCGACCCTCTCTGGGGCCAACGTCCTGACTTTC. It codes for CATSDPTLSGANVLTF. The chain recombines TRBV24-1 with TRBJ2-6; D call uncertain. CDR1 KGHDR and CDR2 SFDVKD come from the germline V gene. The CDR3 is made up of 16 amino acids. The V end was cut by 3 bases, the J end by 0 bases, with 8 bases between.

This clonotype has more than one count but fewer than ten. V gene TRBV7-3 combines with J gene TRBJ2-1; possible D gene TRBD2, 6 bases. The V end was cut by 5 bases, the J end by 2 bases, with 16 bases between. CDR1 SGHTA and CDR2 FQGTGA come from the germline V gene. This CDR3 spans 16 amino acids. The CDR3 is CASSPDPVAAYNEQFF. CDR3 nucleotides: TGTGCCAGCAGCCCTGACCCGGTAGCGGCCTACAATGAGCAGTTCTTC.

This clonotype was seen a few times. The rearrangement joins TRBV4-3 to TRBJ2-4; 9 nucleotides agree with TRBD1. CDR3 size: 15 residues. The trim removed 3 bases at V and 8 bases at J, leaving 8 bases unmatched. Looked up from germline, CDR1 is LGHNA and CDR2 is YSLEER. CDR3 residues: CASSQTTGQGDIQYF. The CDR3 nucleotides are TGCGCCAGCAGCCAGACGACGGGACAGGGAGACATTCAGTACTTC.

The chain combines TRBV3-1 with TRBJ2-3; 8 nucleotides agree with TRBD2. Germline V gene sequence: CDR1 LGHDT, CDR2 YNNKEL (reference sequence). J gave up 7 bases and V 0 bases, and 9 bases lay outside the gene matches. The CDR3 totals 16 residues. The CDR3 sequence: CASSQDGSGRGNTQYF. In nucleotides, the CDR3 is TGTGCCAGCAGCCAAGATGGGAGCGGGAGAGGAAATACGCAGTATTTT.

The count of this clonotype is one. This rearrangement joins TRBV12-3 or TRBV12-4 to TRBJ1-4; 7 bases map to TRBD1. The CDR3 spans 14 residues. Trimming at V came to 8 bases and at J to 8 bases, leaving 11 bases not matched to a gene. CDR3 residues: CASGEGAWGEKLFF. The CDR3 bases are TGTGCCAGCGGGGAGGGGGCTTGGGGAGAAAAACTGTTTTTT.

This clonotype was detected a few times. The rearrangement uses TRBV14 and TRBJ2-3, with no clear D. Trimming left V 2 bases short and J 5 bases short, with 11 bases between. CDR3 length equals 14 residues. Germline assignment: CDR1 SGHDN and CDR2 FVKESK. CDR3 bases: TGTGCCAGCAGCCAACCCCGTCCGGGAGATACGCAGTATTTT. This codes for CASSQPRPGDTQYF.

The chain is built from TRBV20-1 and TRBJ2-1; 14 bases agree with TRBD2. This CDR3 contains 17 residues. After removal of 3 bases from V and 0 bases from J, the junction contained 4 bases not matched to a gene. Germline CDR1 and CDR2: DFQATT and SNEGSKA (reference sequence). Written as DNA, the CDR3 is TGCAGTGCTAGGGGACTAGCGGGAGTTACCTCCTACAATGAGCAGTTCTTC. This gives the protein CSARGLAGVTSYNEQFF.

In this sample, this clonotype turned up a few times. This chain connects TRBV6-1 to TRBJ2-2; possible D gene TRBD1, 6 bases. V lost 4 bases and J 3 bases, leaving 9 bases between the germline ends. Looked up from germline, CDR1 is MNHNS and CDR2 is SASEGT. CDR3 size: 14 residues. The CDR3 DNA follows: TGTGCCAGCAGTGCAGGGGCCCACACCGGGGAGCTGTTTTTT. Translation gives CASSAGAHTGELFF.

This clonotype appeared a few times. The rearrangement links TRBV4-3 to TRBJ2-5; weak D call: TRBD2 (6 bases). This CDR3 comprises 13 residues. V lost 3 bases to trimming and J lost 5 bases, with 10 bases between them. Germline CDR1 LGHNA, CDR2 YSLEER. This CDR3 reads CASSQGLSETQYF. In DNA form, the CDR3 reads TGCGCCAGCAGCCAGGGACTTTCGGAGACCCAGTACTTC.

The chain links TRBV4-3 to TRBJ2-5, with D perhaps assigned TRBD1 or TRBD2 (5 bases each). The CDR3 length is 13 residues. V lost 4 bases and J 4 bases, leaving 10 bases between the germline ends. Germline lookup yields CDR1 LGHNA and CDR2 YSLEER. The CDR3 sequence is CASSRLGGETQYF. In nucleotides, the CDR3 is TGCGCCAGCAGCCGGCTTGGGGGAGAGACCCAGTACTTC.

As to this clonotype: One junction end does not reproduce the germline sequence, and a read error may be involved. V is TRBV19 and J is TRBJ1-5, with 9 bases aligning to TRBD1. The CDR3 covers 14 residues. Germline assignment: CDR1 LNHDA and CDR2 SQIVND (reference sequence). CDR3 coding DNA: TGTGCCAGTAGTATTACAGGGGGCCGGGCGCCCCGGCATTTT. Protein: CASSITGGRAPRHF.

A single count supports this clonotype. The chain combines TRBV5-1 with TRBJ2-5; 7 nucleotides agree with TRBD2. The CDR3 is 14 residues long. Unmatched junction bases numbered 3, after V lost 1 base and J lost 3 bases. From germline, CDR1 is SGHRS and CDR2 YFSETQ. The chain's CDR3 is CASSLLAAKETQYF. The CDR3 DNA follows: TGCGCCAGCAGCTTGCTAGCGGCAAAAGAGACCCAGTACTTC.

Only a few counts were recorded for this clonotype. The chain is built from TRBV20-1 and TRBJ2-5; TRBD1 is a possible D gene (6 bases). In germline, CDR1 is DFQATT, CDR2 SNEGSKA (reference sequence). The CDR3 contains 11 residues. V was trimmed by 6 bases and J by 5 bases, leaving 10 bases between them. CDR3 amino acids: CSALQGETQYF. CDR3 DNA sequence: TGCAGTGCACTCCAGGGGGAGACCCAGTACTTC.

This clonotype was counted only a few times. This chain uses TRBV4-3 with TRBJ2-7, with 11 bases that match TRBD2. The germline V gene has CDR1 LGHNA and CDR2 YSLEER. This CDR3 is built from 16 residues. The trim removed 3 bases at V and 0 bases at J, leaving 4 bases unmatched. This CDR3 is CASSHSLAGGSYEQYF. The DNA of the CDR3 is TGCGCCAGCAGCCATTCCCTAGCGGGAGGCTCCTACGAGCAGTACTTC.

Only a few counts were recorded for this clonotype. The CDR3 DNA is TGTGCCAGTACCCAGGGGGCGGGAGTAACCTACAATGAGCAGTTCTTC. This sequence encodes CASTQGAGVTYNEQFF. The chain is built from TRBV6-1 and TRBJ2-1, with D perhaps matching TRBD1 (8 bases). The CDR3 totals 16 residues. CDR1 and CDR2 (germline): MNHNS, SASEGT. With 9 bases removed from V and 2 bases from J, the gap between germline ends came to 20 bases.

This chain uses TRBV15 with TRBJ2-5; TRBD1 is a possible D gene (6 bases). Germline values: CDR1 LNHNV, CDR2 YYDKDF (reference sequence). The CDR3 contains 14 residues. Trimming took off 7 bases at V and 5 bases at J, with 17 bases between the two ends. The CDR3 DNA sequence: TGTGCCACCACCTACAGGGTACGGGATGAGACCCAGTACTTC. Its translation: CATTYRVRDETQYF.

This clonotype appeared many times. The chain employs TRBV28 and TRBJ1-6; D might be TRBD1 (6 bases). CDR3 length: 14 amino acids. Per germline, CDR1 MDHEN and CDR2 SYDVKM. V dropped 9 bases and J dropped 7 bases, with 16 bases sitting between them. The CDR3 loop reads CASRQEHNNSPLHF. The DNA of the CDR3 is TGTGCCAGTCGACAGGAACATAACAATTCACCCCTCCACTTT.